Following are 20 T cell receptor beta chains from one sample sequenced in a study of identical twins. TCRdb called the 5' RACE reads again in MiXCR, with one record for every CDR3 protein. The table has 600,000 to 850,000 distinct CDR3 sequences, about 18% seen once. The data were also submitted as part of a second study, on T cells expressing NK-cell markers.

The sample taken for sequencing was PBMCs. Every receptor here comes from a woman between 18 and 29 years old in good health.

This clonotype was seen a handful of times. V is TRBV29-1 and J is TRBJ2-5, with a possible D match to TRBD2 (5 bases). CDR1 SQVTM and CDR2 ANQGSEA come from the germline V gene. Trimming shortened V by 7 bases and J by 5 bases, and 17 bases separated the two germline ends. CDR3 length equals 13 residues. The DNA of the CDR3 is TGCAGCGCCATCGGGGTGTCACGGGAGACCCAGTACTTC. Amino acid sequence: CSAIGVSRETQYF.

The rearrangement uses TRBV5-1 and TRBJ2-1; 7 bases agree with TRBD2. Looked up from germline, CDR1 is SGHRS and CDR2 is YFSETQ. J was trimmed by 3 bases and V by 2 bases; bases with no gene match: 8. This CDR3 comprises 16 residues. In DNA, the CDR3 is TGCGCCAGCAGCTTTCCTAGGACGGGAGGCTACAATGAGCAGTTCTTC. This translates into CASSFPRTGGYNEQFF.

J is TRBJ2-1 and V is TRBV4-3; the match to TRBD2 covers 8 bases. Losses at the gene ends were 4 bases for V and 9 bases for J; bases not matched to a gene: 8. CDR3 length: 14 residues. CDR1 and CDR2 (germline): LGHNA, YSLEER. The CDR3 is CASSLQRELGEQFF. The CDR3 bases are TGCGCCAGCAGCCTTCAGCGGGAGCTGGGTGAGCAGTTCTTC.

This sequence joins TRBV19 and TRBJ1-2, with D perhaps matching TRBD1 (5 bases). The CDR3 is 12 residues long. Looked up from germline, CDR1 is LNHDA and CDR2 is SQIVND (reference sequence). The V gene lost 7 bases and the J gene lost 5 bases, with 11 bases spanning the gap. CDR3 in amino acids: CASNHRRYGYTF. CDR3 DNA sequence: TGTGCCAGTAATCACAGGCGTTATGGCTACACCTTC.

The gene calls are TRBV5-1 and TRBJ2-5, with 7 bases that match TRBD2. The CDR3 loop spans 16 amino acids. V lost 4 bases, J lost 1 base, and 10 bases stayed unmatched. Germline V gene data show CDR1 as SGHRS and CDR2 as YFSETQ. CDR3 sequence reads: CASSRNPASGQETQYF. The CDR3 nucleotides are TGCGCCAGCAGCCGGAACCCGGCTAGCGGCCAAGAGACCCAGTACTTC. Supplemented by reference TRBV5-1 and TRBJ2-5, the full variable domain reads KAGVTQTPRYLIKTRGQQVTLSCSPISGHRSVSWYQQTPGQGLQFLFEYFSETQRNKGNFPGRFSGRQFSNSRSEMNVSTLELGDSALYLCASSRNPASGQETQYFGPGTRLLVL.

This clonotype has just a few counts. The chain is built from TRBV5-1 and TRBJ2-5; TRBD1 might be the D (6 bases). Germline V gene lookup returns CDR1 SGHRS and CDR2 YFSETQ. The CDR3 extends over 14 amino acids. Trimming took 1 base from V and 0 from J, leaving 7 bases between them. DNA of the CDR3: TGCGCCAGCAGCTTGCGGACAGACCAAGAGACCCAGTACTTC. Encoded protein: CASSLRTDQETQYF.

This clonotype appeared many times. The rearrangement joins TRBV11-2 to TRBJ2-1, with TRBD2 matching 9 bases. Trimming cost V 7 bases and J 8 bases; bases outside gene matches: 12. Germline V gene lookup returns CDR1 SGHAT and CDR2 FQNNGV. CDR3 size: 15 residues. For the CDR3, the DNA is TGTGCCAGCACCCCCCTCGTGATAGCGGGGGATGAGCAGTTCTTC. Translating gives CASTPLVIAGDEQFF.

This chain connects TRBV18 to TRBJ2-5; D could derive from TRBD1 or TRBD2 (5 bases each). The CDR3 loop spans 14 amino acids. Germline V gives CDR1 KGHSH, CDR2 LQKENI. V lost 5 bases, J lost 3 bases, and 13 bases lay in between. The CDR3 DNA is TGTGCCAGCTCATCTACCGGGGCCAAAGAGACCCAGTACTTC. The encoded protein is CASSSTGAKETQYF.

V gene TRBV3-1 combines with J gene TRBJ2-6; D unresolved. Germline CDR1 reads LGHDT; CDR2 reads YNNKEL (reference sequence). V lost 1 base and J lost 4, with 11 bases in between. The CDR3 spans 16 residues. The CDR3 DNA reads TGTGCCAGCAGCCAAGCCATAACGAAAGGGGCCAACGTCCTGACTTTC. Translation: CASSQAITKGANVLTF.

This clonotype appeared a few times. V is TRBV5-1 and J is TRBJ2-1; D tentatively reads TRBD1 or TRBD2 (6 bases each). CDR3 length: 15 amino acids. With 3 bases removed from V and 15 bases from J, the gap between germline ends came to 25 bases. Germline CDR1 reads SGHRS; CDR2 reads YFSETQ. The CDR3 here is CASSSGGIIGVSGFF. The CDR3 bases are TGCGCCAGCAGCTCCGGGGGCATAATCGGCGTGTCGGGGTTCTTC.

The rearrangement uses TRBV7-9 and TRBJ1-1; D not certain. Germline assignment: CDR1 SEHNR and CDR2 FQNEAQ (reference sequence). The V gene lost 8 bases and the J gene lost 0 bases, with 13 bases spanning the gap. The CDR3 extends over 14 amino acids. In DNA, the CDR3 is TGTGCCAGCGGCGAGGTGTTTATGAACACTGAAGCTTTCTTT. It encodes CASGEVFMNTEAFF.

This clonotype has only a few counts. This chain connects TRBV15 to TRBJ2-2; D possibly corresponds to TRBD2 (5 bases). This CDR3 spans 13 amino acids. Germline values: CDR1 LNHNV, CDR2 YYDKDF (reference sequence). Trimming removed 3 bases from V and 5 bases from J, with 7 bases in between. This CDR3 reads CATSRRETGELFF. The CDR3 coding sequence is TGTGCCACCAGCAGGAGGGAAACCGGGGAGCTGTTTTTT.

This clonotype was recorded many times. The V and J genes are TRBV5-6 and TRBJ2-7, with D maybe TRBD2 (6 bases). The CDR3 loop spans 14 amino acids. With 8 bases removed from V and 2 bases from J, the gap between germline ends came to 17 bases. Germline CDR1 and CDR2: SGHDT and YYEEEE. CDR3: CASSLGGRTYEQYF. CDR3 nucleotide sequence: TGTGCCAGTAGTCTTGGGGGGAGAACCTACGAGCAGTACTTC. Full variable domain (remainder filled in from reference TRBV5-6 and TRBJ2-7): DAGVTQSPTHLIKTRGQQVTLRCSPKSGHDTVSWYQQALGQGPQFIFQYYEEEERQRGNFPDRFSGHQFPNYSSELNVNALLLGDSALYLCASSLGGRTYEQYFGPGTRLTVT.

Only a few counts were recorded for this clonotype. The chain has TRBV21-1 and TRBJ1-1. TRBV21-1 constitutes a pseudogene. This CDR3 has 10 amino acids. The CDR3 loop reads CASSNRRAFF. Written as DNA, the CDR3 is TGTGCCAGCAGCAACCGGCGAGCTTTCTTT.

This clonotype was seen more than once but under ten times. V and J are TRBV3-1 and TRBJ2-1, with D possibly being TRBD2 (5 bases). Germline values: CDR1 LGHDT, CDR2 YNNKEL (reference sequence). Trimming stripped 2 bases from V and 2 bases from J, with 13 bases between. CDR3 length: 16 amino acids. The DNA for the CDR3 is TGTGCCAGCAGCCAATCCCTAGCAGACGCCTACAATGAGCAGTTCTTC. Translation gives CASSQSLADAYNEQFF.

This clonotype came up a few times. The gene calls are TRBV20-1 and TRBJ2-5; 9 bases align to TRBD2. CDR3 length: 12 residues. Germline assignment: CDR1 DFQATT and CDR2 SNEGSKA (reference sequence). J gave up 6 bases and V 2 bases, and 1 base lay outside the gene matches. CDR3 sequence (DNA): TGCAGTGCTAGACTAGCGGGACAGACCCAGTACTTC. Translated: CSARLAGQTQYF.

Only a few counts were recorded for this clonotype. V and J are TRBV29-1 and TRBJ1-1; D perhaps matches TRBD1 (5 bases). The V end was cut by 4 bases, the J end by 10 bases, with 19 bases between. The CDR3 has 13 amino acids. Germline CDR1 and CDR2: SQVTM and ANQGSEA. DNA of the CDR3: TGCAGCGTTGGAGGCCTACCGGGGCTCCGAGCTTTCTTT. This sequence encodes CSVGGLPGLRAFF.

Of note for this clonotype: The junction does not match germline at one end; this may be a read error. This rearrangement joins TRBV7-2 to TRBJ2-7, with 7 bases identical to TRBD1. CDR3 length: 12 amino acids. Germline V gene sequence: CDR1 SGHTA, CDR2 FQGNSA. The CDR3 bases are TGTGCCAGCAGCTTAGTGGGGACAGTAGAGGACTTC. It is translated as CASSLVGTVEDF.

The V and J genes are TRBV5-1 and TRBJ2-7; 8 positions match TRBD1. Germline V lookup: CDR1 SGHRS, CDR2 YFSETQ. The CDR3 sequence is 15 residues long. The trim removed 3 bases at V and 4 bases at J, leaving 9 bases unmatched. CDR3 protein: CASSSGQGLRYEQYF. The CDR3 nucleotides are TGCGCCAGCAGCTCCGGACAGGGACTTCGTTACGAGCAGTACTTC. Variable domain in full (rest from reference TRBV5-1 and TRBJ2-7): KAGVTQTPRYLIKTRGQQVTLSCSPISGHRSVSWYQQTPGQGLQFLFEYFSETQRNKGNFPGRFSGRQFSNSRSEMNVSTLELGDSALYLCASSSGQGLRYEQYFGPGTRLTVT.

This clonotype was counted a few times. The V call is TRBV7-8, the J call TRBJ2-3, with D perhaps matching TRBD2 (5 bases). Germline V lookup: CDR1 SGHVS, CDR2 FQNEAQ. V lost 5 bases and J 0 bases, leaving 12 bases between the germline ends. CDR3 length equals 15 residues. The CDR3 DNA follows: TGTGCCAGCAGCAACCCCAGCGGTAGCACAGATACGCAGTATTTT. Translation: CASSNPSGSTDTQYF.